This is a list of T cell receptor beta chains from one sample in a study of blood T cell repertoires in COVID-19. This table comes from immunoSEQ multiplex PCR, and its TCRdb copy is limited to in-frame clones, with some not included. This table holds 200,000 to 300,000 clones, over 80% found once. Sequences were obtained from peripheral blood. The receptors here all came from a woman in her thirties or forties who had recovered from COVID-19. Both conserved end residues are part of each CDR3. Fields, in order: D gene, V gene, J gene, clone size, CDR3 protein, CDR3 DNA. A D gene is named only where the DNA matches it firmly. Rows give clone size only sometimes, using once, few, many, or a class for an expanded clone.

d_gene: NA
v_gene: TRBV18
j_gene: TRBJ2-1
abundance: NA
CDR3aa: CASSPGGAHNEQFF
CDR3nt: TGTGCCAGCTCACCGGGGGGGGCCCACAATGAGCAGTTCTTC

d_gene: TRBD1
v_gene: TRBV19
j_gene: TRBJ1-6
abundance: NA
CDR3aa: CASSKGQANSPLHF
CDR3nt: TGTGCCAGTAGTAAGGGACAGGCCAATTCACCCCTCCACTTT

d_gene: TRBD1
v_gene: TRBV5-1
j_gene: TRBJ2-1
abundance: NA
CDR3aa: CASTIEGANEQFF
CDR3nt: TGCGCCAGCACCATAGAGGGGGCCAATGAGCAGTTCTTC

d_gene: NA
v_gene: TRBV4-1
j_gene: TRBJ1-3
abundance: NA
CDR3aa: CASSISRGNTIYF
CDR3nt: TGCGCCAGCAGCATAAGCAGGGGAAACACCATATATTTT

d_gene: TRBD1
v_gene: TRBV9
j_gene: TRBJ2-1
abundance: NA
CDR3aa: CASSPRDSLNEQFF
CDR3nt: TGTGCCAGCAGCCCCCGGGACAGCCTCAATGAGCAGTTCTTC

d_gene: TRBD2
v_gene: TRBV10-3
j_gene: TRBJ2-1
abundance: NA
CDR3aa: CAISGVSAGGGPREQFF
CDR3nt: TGTGCCATCAGTGGAGTTTCAGCAGGCGGGGGGCCGCGGGAGCAGTTCTTC

d_gene: NA
v_gene: TRBV6-6
j_gene: TRBJ2-5
abundance: NA
CDR3aa: CASSAPGLQETQYF
CDR3nt: TGTGCCAGCAGCGCACCGGGATTACAAGAGACCCAGTACTTC

d_gene: TRBD1
v_gene: TRBV7-2
j_gene: TRBJ1-2
abundance: few
CDR3aa: CASRSTGGDYGYTF
CDR3nt: TGTGCCAGCAGGTCTACAGGGGGCGACTATGGCTACACCTTC

d_gene: NA
v_gene: TRBV4-3
j_gene: TRBJ1-1
abundance: NA
CDR3aa: CASSQFRYSEAFF
CDR3nt: TGCGCCAGCAGCCAATTTCGGTATTCTGAAGCTTTCTTT

d_gene: TRBD2
v_gene: TRBV7-2
j_gene: TRBJ2-5
abundance: once
CDR3aa: CASSPRLAGEETQYF
CDR3nt: TGTGCCAGCAGCCCAAGACTAGCGGGGGAAGAGACCCAGTACTTC

d_gene: NA
v_gene: TRBV18
j_gene: TRBJ1-5
abundance: NA
CDR3aa: CASSPDGLRPQHF
CDR3nt: TGTGCCAGCTCACCTGACGGACTTCGGCCCCAGCATTTT

d_gene: NA
v_gene: TRBV18
j_gene: TRBJ2-1
abundance: NA
CDR3aa: CASSPGQFGSDEQFF
CDR3nt: TGTGCCAGCTCACCAGGGCAGTTCGGTTCCGATGAGCAGTTCTTC